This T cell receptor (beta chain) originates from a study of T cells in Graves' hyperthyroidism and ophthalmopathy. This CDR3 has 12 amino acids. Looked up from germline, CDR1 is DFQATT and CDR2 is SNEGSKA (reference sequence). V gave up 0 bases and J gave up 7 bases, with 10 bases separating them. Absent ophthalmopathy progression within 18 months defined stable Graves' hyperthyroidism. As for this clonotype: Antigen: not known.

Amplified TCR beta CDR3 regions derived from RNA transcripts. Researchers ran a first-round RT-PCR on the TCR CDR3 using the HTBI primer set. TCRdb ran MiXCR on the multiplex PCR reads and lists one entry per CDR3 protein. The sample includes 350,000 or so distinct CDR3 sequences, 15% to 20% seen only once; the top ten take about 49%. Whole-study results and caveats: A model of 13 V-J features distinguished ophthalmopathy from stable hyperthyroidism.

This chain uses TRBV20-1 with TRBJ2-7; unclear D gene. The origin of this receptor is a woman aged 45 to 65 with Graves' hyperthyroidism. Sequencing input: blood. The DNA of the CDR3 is TGCAGTGCTAGAGATCCCGTGGGGGAGCAGTACTTC. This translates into CSARDPVGEQYF.